Listed below are T cell receptor beta chains from one sample, sequenced in a study of OX40 agonist ivuxolimab in advanced cancers. Profiling relied on immunoSEQ multiplex PCR, and the TCRdb table lists in-frame clones only, not all of them. The data show roughly 49,000 clones, approximately 86% seen once. The sample consisted of CD4+ or CD8+ T cells sorted from blood, taken in a trial of the OX40 agonist ivuxolimab. Receptors were obtained from an adult with an advanced solid tumor such as melanoma, head and neck, liver or kidney cancer. The CDR3 runs from the conserved cysteine through the conserved F or W. Each record gives: V gene, D gene, clone size, J gene, CDR3 protein, CDR3 DNA. D genes are given only for firm matches. Size is omitted from some rows. Given values are once, few, many or a class for expanded clones.

v_gene: TRBV30
d_gene: TRBD2
abundance: .
j_gene: TRBJ2-5
CDR3aa: CAWSKTSGIGETQYF
CDR3nt: TGTGCCTGGAGCAAGACTAGCGGGATCGGAGAGACCCAGTACTTC

v_gene: TRBV18
d_gene: .
abundance: .
j_gene: TRBJ2-3
CDR3aa: CASSPTSTDTQYF
CDR3nt: TGTGCCAGCTCACCTACTAGCACAGATACGCAGTATTTT

v_gene: TRBV9
d_gene: .
abundance: medium-sized
j_gene: TRBJ2-1
CDR3aa: CASSVGVANNEQFF
CDR3nt: TGTGCCAGCAGCGTGGGAGTAGCCAACAATGAGCAGTTCTTC

v_gene: TRBV7-2
d_gene: .
abundance: .
j_gene: TRBJ2-2
CDR3aa: CASASSGTPGELFF
CDR3nt: TGTGCCAGCGCTTCATCCGGGACTCCCGGGGAGCTGTTTTTT

v_gene: TRBV5-1
d_gene: TRBD2
abundance: .
j_gene: TRBJ2-2
CDR3aa: CASSRTSGGGGELFF
CDR3nt: TGCGCCAGCAGCCGGACTAGCGGAGGTGGCGGGGAGCTGTTTTTT

v_gene: TRBV18
d_gene: TRBD1
abundance: once
j_gene: TRBJ1-1
CDR3aa: CASSQSGGTWATEAFF
CDR3nt: TGTGCCAGCTCACAGTCAGGGGGGACCTGGGCCACTGAAGCTTTCTTT

v_gene: TRBV19
d_gene: TRBD2
abundance: .
j_gene: TRBJ2-3
CDR3aa: CASSHSGRPDTQYF
CDR3nt: TGTGCCAGTAGCCATAGCGGGAGGCCAGATACGCAGTATTTT

v_gene: TRBV5-8
d_gene: .
abundance: .
j_gene: TRBJ1-1
CDR3aa: CASSPFRTEAFF
CDR3nt: TGTGCCAGCAGTCCGTTTCGAACTGAAGCTTTCTTT

v_gene: TRBV9
d_gene: .
abundance: .
j_gene: TRBJ1-2
CDR3aa: CASSGTSRGREEGYTF
CDR3nt: TGTGCCAGCAGCGGAACATCCAGGGGCAGGGAGGAAGGCTACACCTTC

v_gene: TRBV4-1
d_gene: .
abundance: .
j_gene: TRBJ1-1
CDR3aa: CASSQEWGLNTEAFF
CDR3nt: TGCGCCAGCAGCCAAGAATGGGGCCTAAACACTGAAGCTTTCTTT

v_gene: TRBV27
d_gene: .
abundance: .
j_gene: TRBJ2-7
CDR3aa: CASSENDGLYEQYF
CDR3nt: TGTGCCAGCAGTGAGAATGACGGCCTCTACGAGCAGTACTTC

v_gene: TRBV5-6
d_gene: .
abundance: .
j_gene: TRBJ2-1
CDR3aa: CASSLARLETLFGNEQFF
CDR3nt: TGTGCCAGCAGCTTGGCCAGACTAGAGACTCTCTTTGGTAATGAGCAGTTCTTC

v_gene: TRBV7-2
d_gene: .
abundance: few
j_gene: TRBJ2-3
CDR3aa: CASSLSTDTQYF
CDR3nt: TGTGCCAGCAGCTTATCGACAGATACGCAGTATTTT

v_gene: TRBV5-6
d_gene: .
abundance: .
j_gene: TRBJ1-1
CDR3aa: CASSRRVGGRYTEAFF
CDR3nt: TGTGCCAGCAGCCGGAGGGTCGGGGGGAGATACACTGAAGCTTTCTTT

v_gene: TRBV2
d_gene: TRBD2
abundance: .
j_gene: TRBJ2-2
CDR3aa: CASSPGLAGESTGELFF
CDR3nt: TGTGCCAGCAGTCCGGGACTAGCGGGGGAGAGCACCGGGGAGCTGTTTTTT

v_gene: TRBV27
d_gene: .
abundance: .
j_gene: TRBJ1-1
CDR3aa: CASRRRGNTEAFF
CDR3nt: TGTGCCAGCAGACGCAGGGGGAACACTGAAGCTTTCTTT

v_gene: TRBV4-2
d_gene: .
abundance: .
j_gene: TRBJ2-7
CDR3aa: CASSLSGTEHYEQYF
CDR3nt: TGTGCCAGCAGCCTCTCGGGGACCGAACATTACGAGCAGTACTTC

v_gene: TRBV7-9
d_gene: .
abundance: .
j_gene: TRBJ2-7
CDR3aa: CASSPRGVSSYEQYF
CDR3nt: TGTGCCAGCAGCCCGCGGGGAGTTAGCTCCTACGAGCAGTACTTC

v_gene: TRBV6-6
d_gene: TRBD1
abundance: .
j_gene: TRBJ1-2
CDR3aa: CASSTGQDYGYTF
CDR3nt: TGTGCCAGCAGTACCGGACAGGACTATGGCTACACCTTC

v_gene: TRBV14
d_gene: TRBD1
abundance: .
j_gene: TRBJ2-7
CDR3aa: CASSQGQGYEQYF
CDR3nt: TGTGCCAGCAGCCAGGGACAGGGCTACGAGCAGTACTTC